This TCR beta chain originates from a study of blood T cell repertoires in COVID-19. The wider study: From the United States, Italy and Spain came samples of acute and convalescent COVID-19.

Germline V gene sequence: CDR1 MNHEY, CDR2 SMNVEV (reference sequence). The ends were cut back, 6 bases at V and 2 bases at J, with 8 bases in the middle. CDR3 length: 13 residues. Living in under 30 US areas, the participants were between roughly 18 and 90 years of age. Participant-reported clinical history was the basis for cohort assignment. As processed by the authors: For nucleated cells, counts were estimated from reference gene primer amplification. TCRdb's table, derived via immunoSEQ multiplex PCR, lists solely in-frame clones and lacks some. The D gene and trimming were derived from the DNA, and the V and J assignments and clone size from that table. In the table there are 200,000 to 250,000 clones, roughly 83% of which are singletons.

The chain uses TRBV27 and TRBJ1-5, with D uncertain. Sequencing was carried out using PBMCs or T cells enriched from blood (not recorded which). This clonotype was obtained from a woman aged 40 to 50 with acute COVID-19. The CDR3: CASSVSGNQPQHF. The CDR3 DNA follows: TGTGCCAGCAGCGTGTCCGGCAATCAGCCCCAGCATTTT.